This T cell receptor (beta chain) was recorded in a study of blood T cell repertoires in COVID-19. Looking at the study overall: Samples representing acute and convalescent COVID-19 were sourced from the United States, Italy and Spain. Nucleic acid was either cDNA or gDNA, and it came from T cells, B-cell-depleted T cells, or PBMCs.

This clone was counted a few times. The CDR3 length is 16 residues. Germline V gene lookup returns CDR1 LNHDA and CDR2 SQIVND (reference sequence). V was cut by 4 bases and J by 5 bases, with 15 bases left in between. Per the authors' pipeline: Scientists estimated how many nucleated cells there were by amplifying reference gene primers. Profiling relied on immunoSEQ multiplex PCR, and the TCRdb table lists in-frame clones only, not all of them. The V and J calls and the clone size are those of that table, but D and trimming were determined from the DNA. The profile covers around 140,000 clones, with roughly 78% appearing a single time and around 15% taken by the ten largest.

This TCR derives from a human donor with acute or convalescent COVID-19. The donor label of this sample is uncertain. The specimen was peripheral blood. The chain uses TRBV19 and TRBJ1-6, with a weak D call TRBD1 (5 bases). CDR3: CASSRSLRGDNSPLHF. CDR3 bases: TGTGCCAGTAGTAGATCACTTCGGGGGGATAATTCACCCCTCCACTTT.